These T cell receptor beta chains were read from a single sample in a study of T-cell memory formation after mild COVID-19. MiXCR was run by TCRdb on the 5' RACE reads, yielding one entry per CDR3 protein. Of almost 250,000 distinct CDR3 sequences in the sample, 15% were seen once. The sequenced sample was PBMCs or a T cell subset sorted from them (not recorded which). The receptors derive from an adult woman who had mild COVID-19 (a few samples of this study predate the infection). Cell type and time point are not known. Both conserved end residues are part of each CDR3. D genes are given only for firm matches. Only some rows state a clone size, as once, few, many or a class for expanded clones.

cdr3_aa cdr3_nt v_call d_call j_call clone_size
CAWSVWQGNTEAFF TGTGCCTGGAGTGTATGGCAGGGGAACACTGAAGCTTTCTTT TRBV30 NA TRBJ1-1 few
CASSLGVGSSDTQYF TGTGCCAGCAGTTTAGGGGTCGGGAGCTCAGATACGCAGTATTTT TRBV12-3/TRBV12-4 NA TRBJ2-3 NA
CAISDSGGLALSYEQYF TGTGCCATCAGTGACTCAGGGGGACTAGCGCTTTCCTACGAGCAGTACTTC TRBV10-3 TRBD2 TRBJ2-7 few
CASSVDLMDTGELFF TGCGCCAGCAGCGTTGATTTAATGGACACCGGGGAGCTGTTTTTT TRBV5-1 NA TRBJ2-2 NA
CASSLGQGSYNEQFF TGTGCCAGCAGCCTCGGACAGGGCTCCTACAATGAGCAGTTCTTC TRBV5-5 TRBD1 TRBJ2-1 many
CASSFGRANEKLFF TGTGCCAGCAGTTTTGGGAGGGCTAATGAAAAACTGTTTTTT TRBV12-3/TRBV12-4 NA TRBJ1-4 NA
CASSLEGAGEAFF TGTGCCAGCAGCTTAGAGGGCGCGGGTGAAGCTTTCTTT TRBV11-2 NA TRBJ1-1 few
CSVAELARNEQFF TGCAGCGTTGCCGAACTAGCACGCAATGAGCAGTTCTTC TRBV29-1 NA TRBJ2-1 NA
CATRPDRGGNYGYTF TGTGCCACCCGACCTGACAGGGGTGGAAACTATGGCTACACCTTC TRBV15 TRBD1 TRBJ1-2 NA
CASRAQTSANEQFF TGCGCCAGCCGCGCCCAGACTAGCGCCAATGAGCAGTTCTTC TRBV5-1 TRBD2 TRBJ2-1 many
CSARAYGDYGYTF TGCAGTGCTAGAGCGTACGGGGACTATGGCTACACCTTC TRBV20-1 NA TRBJ1-2 few
CASSYSGRSHEQFF TGTGCCAGTAGCTATAGCGGGAGGAGCCATGAGCAGTTCTTC TRBV19 TRBD2 TRBJ2-1 NA
CASSPLAFQNTGELFF TGTGCCAGCAGCCCCTTGGCGTTCCAAAACACCGGGGAGCTGTTTTTT TRBV7-9 NA TRBJ2-2 many
CASSQDRGWNQPQHF TGTGCCAGCAGCCAAGATCGAGGGTGGAATCAGCCCCAGCATTTT TRBV3-1 NA TRBJ1-5 NA
CASSHSALRGSNQPQHF TGCGCCAGCAGCCATTCGGCGTTACGTGGTAGCAATCAGCCCCAGCATTTT TRBV4-1 NA TRBJ1-5 few
CASSQDLASRGAYNEQFF TGTGCCAGCAGCCAAGATCTGGCTAGCCGTGGAGCTTACAATGAGCAGTTCTTC TRBV3-1 NA TRBJ2-1 few
CASRPGHPRVTEAFF TGTGCCAGCAGACCCGGACACCCGCGGGTGACTGAAGCTTTCTTT TRBV6-5 NA TRBJ1-1 NA
CASSLSPTRTGELFF TGTGCCAGCAGCTTGTCTCCCACCCGCACCGGGGAGCTGTTTTTT TRBV5-6 NA TRBJ2-2 NA
CASSALDNEQFF TGTGCCAGCAGTGCGCTTGACAATGAGCAGTTCTTC TRBV2 NA TRBJ2-1 NA
CATTQDPGLGGYTF TGTGCCACCACTCAAGACCCGGGGCTGGGTGGCTACACCTTC TRBV7-6 NA TRBJ1-2 NA
CSVTNEKLFF TGCAGTGTAACTAATGAAAAACTGTTTTTT TRBV20-1 NA TRBJ1-4 NA
CASSRGGRGRDEQFF TGTGCCAGTAGCCGAGGGGGCAGGGGTCGGGATGAGCAGTTCTTC TRBV19 TRBD1 TRBJ2-1 few